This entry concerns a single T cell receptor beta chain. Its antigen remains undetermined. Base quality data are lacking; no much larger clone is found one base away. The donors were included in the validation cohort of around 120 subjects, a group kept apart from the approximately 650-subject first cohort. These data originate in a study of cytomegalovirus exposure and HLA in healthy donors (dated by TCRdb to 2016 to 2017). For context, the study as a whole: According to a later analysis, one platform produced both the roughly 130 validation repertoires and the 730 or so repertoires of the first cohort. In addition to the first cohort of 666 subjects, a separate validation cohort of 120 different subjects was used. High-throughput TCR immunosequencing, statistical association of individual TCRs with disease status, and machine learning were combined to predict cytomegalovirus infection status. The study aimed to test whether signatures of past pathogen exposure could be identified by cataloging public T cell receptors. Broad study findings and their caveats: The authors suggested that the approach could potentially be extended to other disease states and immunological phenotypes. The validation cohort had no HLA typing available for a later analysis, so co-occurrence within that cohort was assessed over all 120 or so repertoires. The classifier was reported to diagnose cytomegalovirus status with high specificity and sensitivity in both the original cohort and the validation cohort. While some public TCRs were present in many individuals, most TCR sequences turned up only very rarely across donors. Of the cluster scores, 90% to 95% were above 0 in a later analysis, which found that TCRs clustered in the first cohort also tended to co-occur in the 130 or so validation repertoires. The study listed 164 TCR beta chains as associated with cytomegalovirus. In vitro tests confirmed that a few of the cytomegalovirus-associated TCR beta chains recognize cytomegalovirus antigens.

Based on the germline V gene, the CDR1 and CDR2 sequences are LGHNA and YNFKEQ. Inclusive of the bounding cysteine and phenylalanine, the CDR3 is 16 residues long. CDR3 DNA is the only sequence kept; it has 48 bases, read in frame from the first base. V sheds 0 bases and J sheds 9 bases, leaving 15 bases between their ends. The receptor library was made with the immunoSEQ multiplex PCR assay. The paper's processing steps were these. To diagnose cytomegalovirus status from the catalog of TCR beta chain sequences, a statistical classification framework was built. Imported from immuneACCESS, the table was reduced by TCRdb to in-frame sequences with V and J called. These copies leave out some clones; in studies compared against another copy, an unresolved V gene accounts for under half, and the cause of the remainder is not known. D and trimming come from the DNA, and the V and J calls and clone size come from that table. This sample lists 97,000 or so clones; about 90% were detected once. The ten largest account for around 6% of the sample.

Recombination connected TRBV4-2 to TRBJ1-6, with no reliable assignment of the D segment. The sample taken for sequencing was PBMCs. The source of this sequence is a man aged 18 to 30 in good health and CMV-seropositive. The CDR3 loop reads CASSQDHGRGGSPLHF. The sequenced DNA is TGTGCCAGCAGCCAAGATCATGGGAGAGGAGGTTCACCCCTCCACTTT.